These T cell receptor beta chains were read from a single sample in a study of CD8 T cells in Susac syndrome. TCRdb reprocessed the immunoSEQ multiplex PCR reads via MiXCR and lists one record per CDR3 protein. The sample lists some 200,000 distinct CDR3 sequences, about 91% occurring once. Sample: CD4+ T cells from PBMCs. These TCRs come from a human donor with Susac syndrome. Both conserved end residues are part of each CDR3. A D gene is named only where the DNA matches it firmly. A row's size may be missing; if present it is once, few, many or a size class.

>TRBJ1-2|TRBV5-4|.|.
CASSLDESYGYTF
TGTGCCAGCAGCTTGGATGAGAGCTATGGCTACACCTTC
>TRBJ1-4|TRBV6-5|.|.
CASSYSTRGEKLFF
TGTGCCAGCAGTTACTCAACTAGGGGGGAAAAACTGTTTTTT
>TRBJ1-2|TRBV6-4|.|.
CASSDSAGYGYTF
TGTGCCAGCAGTGACTCGGCGGGCTATGGCTACACCTTC
>TRBJ1-1|TRBV6-2/TRBV6-3|.|.
CASSWTPNTEAFF
TGTGCCAGCAGTTGGACACCGAACACTGAAGCTTTCTTT
>TRBJ1-2|TRBV6-1|.|.
CASRIFYGYTF
TGTGCCAGCAGAATCTTCTATGGCTACACCTTC
>TRBJ2-6|TRBV11-2|.|.
CASSMSGPGANVLTF
TGTGCCAGCAGCATGTCAGGGCCCGGGGCCAACGTCCTGACTTTC
>TRBJ2-7|TRBV3-1|.|.
CASSQAYLGGYEQYF
TGTGCCAGCAGCCAAGCTTATTTGGGGGGTTACGAGCAGTACTTC
>TRBJ2-3|TRBV6-1|few|.
CASRITGTNTDTQYF
TGTGCCAGCAGAATTACAGGGACTAACACAGATACGCAGTATTTT
>TRBJ1-1|TRBV13|.|.
CASSLGGAATEAFF
TGTGCCAGCAGCTTAGGGGGGGCTGCGACTGAAGCTTTCTTT
>TRBJ2-7|TRBV7-8|.|.
CASSLYGSRSYEQYF
TGTGCCAGCAGCTTATACGGGAGCCGGTCCTACGAGCAGTACTTC
>TRBJ1-2|TRBV7-2|.|.
CASSRGTPRIQGYTF
TGTGCCAGCAGCCGCGGGACACCCCGAATTCAGGGCTACACCTTC
>TRBJ1-1|TRBV20-1|.|TRBD1
CSARSFQGATEAFF
TGCAGTGCTAGAAGTTTCCAGGGGGCCACTGAAGCTTTCTTT
>TRBJ1-2|TRBV20-1|.|.
CSARLTESGYTF
TGCAGTGCTAGATTAACAGAGTCAGGCTACACCTTC
>TRBJ2-7|TRBV28|.|TRBD1
CASRDRGPYEQYF
TGTGCCAGCAGGGACAGGGGGCCCTACGAGCAGTACTTC
>TRBJ2-7|TRBV19|.|.
CASSWVWDGFYEQYF
TGTGCCAGTAGTTGGGTTTGGGACGGCTTCTACGAGCAGTACTTC
>TRBJ2-1|TRBV29-1|.|.
CSVSRDNEQFF
TGCAGCGTTTCCAGGGATAATGAGCAGTTCTTC
>TRBJ1-1|TRBV27|.|TRBD1
CASSLGPTGEDTEAFF
TGTGCCAGCAGTTTAGGCCCGACAGGGGAGGACACTGAAGCTTTCTTT
>TRBJ2-7|TRBV18|.|TRBD1
CASSPKPGQGTYEQYF
TGTGCCAGCTCACCGAAACCGGGACAGGGGACCTACGAGCAGTACTTC
>TRBJ2-7|TRBV5-1|.|.
CASSLARSEQYF
TGCGCCAGCAGCTTGGCTCGGAGCGAGCAGTACTTC
>TRBJ1-1|TRBV20-1|.|TRBD1
CSARPTGGSTEAFF
TGCAGTGCTAGACCTACAGGGGGGAGTACTGAAGCTTTCTTT
>TRBJ2-6|TRBV6-1|.|TRBD2
CASSHSGGNSGANVLTF
TGTGCCAGCAGCCATAGCGGGGGGAACTCTGGGGCCAACGTCCTGACTTTC
>TRBJ2-7|TRBV20-1|.|TRBD1
CSARAGTGYEQYF
TGCAGTGCTAGGGCCGGGACAGGCTACGAGCAGTACTTC
>TRBJ2-5|TRBV7-3|.|.
CASSPTPGVQETQYF
TGTGCCAGCAGCCCAACTCCAGGGGTTCAAGAGACCCAGTACTTC
>TRBJ2-1|TRBV5-4|.|.
CASSLANEQFF
TGTGCCAGCAGCTTGGCGAATGAGCAGTTCTTC
>TRBJ2-3|TRBV9|.|TRBD2
CASSVAGGLGDTQYF
TGTGCCAGCAGCGTAGCGGGGGGGTTGGGAGATACGCAGTATTTT
>TRBJ2-3|TRBV7-9|.|.
CASSPTTPDTQYF
TGTGCCAGCAGCCCAACAACTCCTGATACGCAGTATTTT
>TRBJ2-3|TRBV18|.|.
CASSPGITDTQYF
TGTGCCAGCTCCCCCGGGATTACAGATACGCAGTATTTT
>TRBJ2-7|TRBV10-2|.|TRBD2
CASSERESGAYEQYF
TGCGCCAGCAGTGAACGGGAGAGCGGGGCCTACGAGCAGTACTTC
>TRBJ2-7|TRBV6-5|.|TRBD1
CASSSPGQGTYEQYF
TGTGCCAGCAGTTCCCCGGGACAGGGGACCTACGAGCAGTACTTC
>TRBJ2-3|TRBV12-3/TRBV12-4|.|TRBD2
CASRSTIAGKDTQYF
TGTGCCAGCAGGAGTACTATAGCGGGAAAAGATACGCAGTATTTT
>TRBJ2-7|TRBV2|.|TRBD1
CASTRDRGSYEQYF
TGTGCCAGCACCCGGGACAGGGGCTCCTACGAGCAGTACTTC
>TRBJ2-7|TRBV18|.|.
CASSPTGMSYEQYF
TGTGCCAGCTCCCCCACAGGGATGTCCTACGAGCAGTACTTC
>TRBJ1-5|TRBV2|.|.
CASSDREFQPQHF
TGTGCCAGCAGTGACAGGGAATTCCAGCCCCAGCATTTT
>TRBJ2-2|TRBV18|.|TRBD2
CASSDTSGGNTGELFF
TGTGCCAGCTCAGACACTAGCGGGGGCAACACCGGGGAGCTGTTTTTT
>TRBJ2-1|TRBV5-6|.|TRBD2
CASSSPIAGRAHEQFF
TGTGCCAGCAGCTCCCCCATAGCGGGGAGGGCCCATGAGCAGTTCTTC
>TRBJ2-3|TRBV5-4|.|.
CASSLGGLSTDTQYF
TGTGCCAGCAGCTTGGGGGGATTGAGCACAGATACGCAGTATTTT
>TRBJ1-4|TRBV30|.|.
CAWSVGTIGEKLFF
TGTGCCTGGAGTGTAGGGACGATCGGTGAAAAACTGTTTTTT
>TRBJ2-3|TRBV5-4|.|TRBD1
CASSLSTGGRADTQYF
TGTGCCAGCAGCTTGAGCACAGGGGGCCGGGCAGATACGCAGTATTTT
>TRBJ2-1|TRBV29-1|.|.
CSGTALSYNEQFF
TGCAGCGGTACCGCACTATCCTACAATGAGCAGTTCTTC
>TRBJ2-1|TRBV3-1|.|TRBD2
CASSQSSGGTTLYNEQFF
TGTGCCAGCAGCCAATCTAGCGGGGGGACGACCCTCTACAATGAGCAGTTCTTC
>TRBJ2-1|TRBV9|.|.
CASSSPDPTYNEQFF
TGTGCCAGCAGCTCCCCCGACCCGACCTACAATGAGCAGTTCTTC
>TRBJ1-1|TRBV7-9|.|TRBD1
CASSQGTGNSAFF
TGTGCCAGCAGCCAAGGGACAGGTAATTCAGCTTTCTTT
>TRBJ2-2|TRBV18|.|.
CASSPLASDTGELFF
TGTGCCAGCTCACCACTGGCGTCGGACACCGGGGAGCTGTTTTTT
>TRBJ1-4|TRBV5-1|.|.
CASSLASDGDEKLFF
TGCGCCAGCAGCTTGGCATCCGACGGAGATGAAAAACTGTTTTTT